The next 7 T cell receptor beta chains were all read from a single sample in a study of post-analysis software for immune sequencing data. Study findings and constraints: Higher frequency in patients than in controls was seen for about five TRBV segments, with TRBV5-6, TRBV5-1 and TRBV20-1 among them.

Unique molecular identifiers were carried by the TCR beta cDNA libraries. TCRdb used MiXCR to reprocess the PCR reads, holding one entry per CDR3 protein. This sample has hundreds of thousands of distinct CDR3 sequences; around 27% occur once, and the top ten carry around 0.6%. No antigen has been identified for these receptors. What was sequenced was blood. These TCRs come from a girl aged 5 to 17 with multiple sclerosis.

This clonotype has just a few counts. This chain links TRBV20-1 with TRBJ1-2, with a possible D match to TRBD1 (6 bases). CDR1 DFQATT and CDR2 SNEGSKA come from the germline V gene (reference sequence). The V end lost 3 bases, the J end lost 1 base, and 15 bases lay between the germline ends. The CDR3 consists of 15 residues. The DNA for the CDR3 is TGCAGTGCTAGGAGACAGGCCCTTCTTAACTATGGCTACACCTTC. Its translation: CSARRQALLNYGYTF.

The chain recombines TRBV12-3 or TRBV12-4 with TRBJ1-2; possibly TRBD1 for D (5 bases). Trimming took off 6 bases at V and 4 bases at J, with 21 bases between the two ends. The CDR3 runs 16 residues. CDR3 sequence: CASSPQGPGRVYGYTF. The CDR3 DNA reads TGTGCCAGCAGCCCCCAGGGCCCGGGGCGCGTCTATGGCTACACCTTC.

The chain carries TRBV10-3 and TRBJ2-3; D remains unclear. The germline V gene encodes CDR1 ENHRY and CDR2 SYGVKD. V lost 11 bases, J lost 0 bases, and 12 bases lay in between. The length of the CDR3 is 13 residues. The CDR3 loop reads CADRAQSTDTQYF. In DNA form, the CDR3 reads TGTGCCGATCGGGCCCAGAGCACAGATACGCAGTATTTT.

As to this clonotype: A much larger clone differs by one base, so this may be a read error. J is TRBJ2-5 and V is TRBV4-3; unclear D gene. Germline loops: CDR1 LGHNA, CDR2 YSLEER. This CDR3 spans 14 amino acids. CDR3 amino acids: CANSQGHQGETQYF. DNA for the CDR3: TGCGCCAACAGCCAAGGTCACCAAGGGGAGACCCAGTACTTC.

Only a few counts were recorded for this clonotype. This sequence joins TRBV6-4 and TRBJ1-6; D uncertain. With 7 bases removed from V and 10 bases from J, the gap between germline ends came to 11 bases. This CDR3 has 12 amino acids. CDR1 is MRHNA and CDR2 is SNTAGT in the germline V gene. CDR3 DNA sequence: TGTGCCAGCACCGAGAGGAGGTCACCCCTCCACTTT. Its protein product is CASTERRSPLHF.

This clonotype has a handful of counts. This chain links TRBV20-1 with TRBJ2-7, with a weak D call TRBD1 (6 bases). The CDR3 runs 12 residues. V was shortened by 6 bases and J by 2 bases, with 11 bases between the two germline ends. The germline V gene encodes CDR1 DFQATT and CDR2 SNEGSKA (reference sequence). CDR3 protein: CSALTGAYEQYF. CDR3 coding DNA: TGCAGTGCCCTGACAGGAGCCTACGAGCAGTACTTC.

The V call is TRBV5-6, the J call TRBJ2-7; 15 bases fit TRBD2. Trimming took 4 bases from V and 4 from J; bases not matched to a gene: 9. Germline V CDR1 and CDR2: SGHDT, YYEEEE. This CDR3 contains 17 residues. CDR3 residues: CASSPFSGLAGGYEQYF. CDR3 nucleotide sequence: TGTGCCAGCAGCCCCTTCTCGGGACTAGCGGGAGGATACGAGCAGTACTTC. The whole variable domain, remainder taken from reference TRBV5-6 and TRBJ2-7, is DAGVTQSPTHLIKTRGQQVTLRCSPKSGHDTVSWYQQALGQGPQFIFQYYEEEERQRGNFPDRFSGHQFPNYSSELNVNALLLGDSALYLCASSPFSGLAGGYEQYFGPGTRLTVT.